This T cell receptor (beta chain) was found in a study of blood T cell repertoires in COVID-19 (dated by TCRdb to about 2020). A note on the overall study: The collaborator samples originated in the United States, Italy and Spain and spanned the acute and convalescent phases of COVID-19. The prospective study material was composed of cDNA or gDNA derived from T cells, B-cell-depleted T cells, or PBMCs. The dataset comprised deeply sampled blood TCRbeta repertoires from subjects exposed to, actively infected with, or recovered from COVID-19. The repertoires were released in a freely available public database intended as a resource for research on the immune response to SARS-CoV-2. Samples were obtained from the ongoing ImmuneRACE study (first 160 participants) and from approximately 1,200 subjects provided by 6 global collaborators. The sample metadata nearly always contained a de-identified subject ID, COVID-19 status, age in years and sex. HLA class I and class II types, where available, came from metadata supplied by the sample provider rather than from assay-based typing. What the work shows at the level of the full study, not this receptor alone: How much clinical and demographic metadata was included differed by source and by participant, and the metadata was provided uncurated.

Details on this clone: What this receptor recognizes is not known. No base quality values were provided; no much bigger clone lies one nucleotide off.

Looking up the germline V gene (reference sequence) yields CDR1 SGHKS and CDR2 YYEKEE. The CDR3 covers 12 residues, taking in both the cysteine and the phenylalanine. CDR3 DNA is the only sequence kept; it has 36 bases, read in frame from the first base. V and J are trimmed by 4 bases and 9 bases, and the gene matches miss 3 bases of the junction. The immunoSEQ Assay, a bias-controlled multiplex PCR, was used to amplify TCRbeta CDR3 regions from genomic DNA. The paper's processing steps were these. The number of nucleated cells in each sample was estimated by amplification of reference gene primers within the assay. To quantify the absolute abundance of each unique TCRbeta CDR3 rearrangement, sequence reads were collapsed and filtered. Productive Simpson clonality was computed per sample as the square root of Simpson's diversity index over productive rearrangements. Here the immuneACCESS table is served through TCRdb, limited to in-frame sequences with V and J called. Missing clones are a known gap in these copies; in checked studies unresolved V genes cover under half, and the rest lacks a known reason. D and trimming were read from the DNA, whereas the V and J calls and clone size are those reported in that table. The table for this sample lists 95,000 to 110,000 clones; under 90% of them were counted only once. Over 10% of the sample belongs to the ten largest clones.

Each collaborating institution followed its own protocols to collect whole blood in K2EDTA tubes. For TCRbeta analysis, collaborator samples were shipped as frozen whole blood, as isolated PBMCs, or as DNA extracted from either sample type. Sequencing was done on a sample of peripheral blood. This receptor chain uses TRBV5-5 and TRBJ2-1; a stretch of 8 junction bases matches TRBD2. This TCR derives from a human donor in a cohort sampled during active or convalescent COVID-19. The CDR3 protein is CASSPGGGEQFF. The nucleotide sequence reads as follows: TGTGCCAGCAGCCCGGGGGGGGGTGAGCAGTTCTTC.